This T cell receptor beta chain is drawn from a study of cytotoxic CD8 clonotypes in ibrutinib-treated CLL. General study results and limits: Clonality rose at ibrutinib response and fell back toward baseline at progression.

Concerning this clone itself: The antigen is unknown.

Generated by immunoSEQ multiplex PCR, the TCRdb table keeps only in-frame clones and is missing some. Of some 290,000 clones in the sample, 80% were seen once. Trimming took off 0 bases at V and 5 bases at J, with 14 bases between the two ends. Per the germline V gene, CDR1 is SGHRS and CDR2 is YFSETQ. This CDR3 has 15 residues. Sequencing used PBMCs, obtained before ibrutinib treatment. The J gene is TRBJ1-2, the V gene TRBV5-1, with D perhaps TRBD1 (6 bases). The clonotype was recovered from a human donor with chronic lymphocytic leukemia. The CDR3 bases are TGCGCCAGCAGCTTGGGCAAGGACAGCTCTTATGGCTACACCTTC. Its translation: CASSLGKDSSYGYTF.